The sequence of this TCR beta chain was determined in a study of T cells in localized non-small cell lung cancer. The germline V gene has CDR1 MNHGY and CDR2 SAAAGT. This CDR3 is 16 amino acids long. After removal of 6 bases from V and 3 bases from J, the junction contained 12 bases not matched to a gene. Produced via immunoSEQ multiplex PCR; TCRdb's table is partial and in-frame only. The sample shows some 3,000 clones, about 25% of them seen only once. In its sample, this clone was seen a few times. This rearrangement joins TRBV6-8 to TRBJ2-7, with 9 bases matching TRBD2. The origin of this receptor is a male donor older than 55 with stage III lung adenocarcinoma. The material was lung tumor tissue, obtained before any cancer treatment. The CDR3 loop reads CASRPQGLAFLYEQYF. The DNA of the CDR3 is TGTGCCAGCAGGCCCCAGGGACTAGCTTTTCTCTACGAGCAGTACTTC.